Sequencing of this TCR beta chain was carried out in a study of identical twins' blood T cells. Study-wide results and caveats: Abundant TCRbeta CDR3s overlapped more between twins than with unrelated donors.

This clonotype was recorded only once. Its antigen remains unknown. No DNA is shown, since the ends of the CDR3 on it are uncertain; the CDR3 is the one TCRdb lists. Germline lookup yields CDR1 KGHSH and CDR2 LQKENI. Counting both end residues, the CDR3 totals 15 amino acids. Three pairs of healthy female monozygous twins were the donors. TCR cDNA libraries were made from RNA using a previously described, modified protocol. TCRdb used MiXCR to reprocess the 5' RACE reads, holding one entry per CDR3 protein. Seen here are a few hundred thousand distinct CDR3 sequences, about 28% observed once, and the top ten hold about 6.1%.

J is TRBJ2-2 and V is TRBV18; whether TRBD1, the table's D call, matches the DNA was not checked. Sequenced material: PBMCs. The receptor comes from a woman aged 18-49 years in good health. CDR3 in amino acids: CASSFGQGNTGEQFF.